This T cell receptor (beta chain) was documented in a study of blood T cell repertoires in COVID-19 (dated by TCRdb to 2018 to 2020). The study in broad terms: The collaborator samples originated in the United States, Italy and Spain and spanned the acute and convalescent phases of COVID-19. The material from the prospective study consisted of cDNA or gDNA derived from T cells, B-cell-depleted T cells, or PBMCs. Nearly every sample came with metadata listing a de-identified subject ID, COVID-19 status, age in years and sex. The samples were drawn from two sources: the first 160 participants of the ongoing ImmuneRACE study, and fewer than 1,500 subjects contributed by 6 global collaborators. Where available, HLA class I and class II types were obtained from metadata supplied by the sample provider rather than from assay-based typing. The repertoires were released in a freely available public database meant as a resource for research on the immune response to SARS-CoV-2. Deeply sampled blood TCRbeta repertoires from subjects exposed to, actively infected with, or recovered from COVID-19 were included in the dataset.

Each collaborating institution followed its own protocols to collect whole blood in K2EDTA tubes. For TCRbeta analysis, collaborator samples were shipped as frozen whole blood, as isolated PBMCs, or as DNA extracted from either sample type. The full study reports these points: Clinical and demographic metadata were provided uncurated, with the amount varying by source and participant.

TCRbeta CDR3 regions were amplified from genomic DNA by means of the immunoSEQ Assay, a bias-controlled multiplex PCR. The study's own analysis went as follows. Within the assay, amplification of reference gene primers was used to estimate how many nucleated cells each sample contained. Sequence reads were collapsed and filtered to measure the absolute abundance of every unique TCRbeta CDR3 rearrangement. For each sample, productive Simpson clonality was calculated as the square root of Simpson's diversity index over productive rearrangements. TCRdb re-hosts the immuneACCESS table, in-frame sequences only. Its copies lack some clones; in the studies checked, an unresolved V gene accounts for under half of them, and the cause for the rest is not known. V, J and clone size are those of that table, while D and trimming were read from the DNA. The sample contains over 200,000 clones, 65% to 85% of them found a single time. The top ten constitute approximately 6% of the sample.

The sample holds a few counts of this clone. Its antigen is still unknown. No much larger clone is present one base from it, and per-base qualities are unavailable. Inclusive of the bounding cysteine and phenylalanine, the CDR3 is 15 residues long. Only the CDR3 DNA is retained, 45 bases long and in frame from the first base. Looking up the germline V gene yields CDR1 SGHVS and CDR2 FNYEAQ. Relative to germline, V is missing 7 bases and J is missing 3 bases, with 9 bases of the junction outside any gene match. This clonotype was sampled from a man older than 75 with acute or convalescent COVID-19. The material sequenced was peripheral blood. The chain joins TRBV7-6 to TRBJ2-3, and TRBD1 matches 8 of the central bases. The CDR3 protein sequence reads: CASTPTGAETDTQYF. The DNA is TGTGCCAGCACCCCGACAGGGGCAGAAACAGATACGCAGTATTTT.